The clone carrying this TCR beta chain was detected a few times. The CDR3 sequence is 16 residues long. Per the germline V gene, CDR1 is MGHRA and CDR2 is YSYEKL. V was shortened by 0 bases and J by 6 bases, with 14 bases between the two germline ends. TCR beta CDR3 regions were amplified from RNA transcripts. The HTBI primer set was used in a first-round RT-PCR of the TCR CDR3. TCRdb reprocessed the multiplex PCR reads via MiXCR and lists one record per CDR3 protein. The data show under 400,000 distinct CDR3 sequences, around 15% seen once. The data stem from a study of T cells in Graves' hyperthyroidism and ophthalmopathy.

The sequencing input was blood. This TCR was sampled from a woman in her fifties or sixties with Graves' ophthalmopathy. This sequence joins TRBV4-1 and TRBJ2-2, with D possibly being TRBD1 (5 bases). The DNA for the CDR3 is TGCGCCAGCAGCCAAGATCCAGGGAATTGGGCCGGGGAGCTGTTTTTT. Translation gives CASSQDPGNWAGELFF.